These T cell receptor beta chains were read from a single sample in a study of regulatory T cells in long-lasting Graves disease. TCRdb reprocessed the multiplex PCR reads via MiXCR and lists one record per CDR3 protein. Among approximately 540,000 distinct CDR3 sequences, more than 10% were seen once, and the ten largest hold around 10%. The same sample was also studied in work on T cells in Graves' hyperthyroidism and ophthalmopathy.

Specimen: peripheral blood mononuclear cells (PBMCs), collected at new diagnosis, from a patient treated with antithyroid drugs. The receptors come from a woman in her thirties with Graves disease. CDR3s include the opening cysteine and the closing phenylalanine or tryptophan. D genes are given only for firm matches. Some rows have no size entry. The others give once, few or many, or a class for an expanded clone.

D,size,J,V,CDR3,DNA
-,many,TRBJ1-1,TRBV25-1,CASSDRVALNTEAFF,TGTGCCAGCAGTGATAGGGTAGCTCTGAACACTGAAGCTTTCTTT
TRBD1,few,TRBJ1-6,TRBV19,CASATGEGYSPLHF,TGTGCCAGTGCAACAGGGGAGGGGTATTCACCCCTCCACTTT
TRBD2,many,TRBJ2-3,TRBV11-2,CASSGGTSGSRPTDTQYF,TGTGCCAGCAGCGGCGGGACTAGCGGGAGTCGTCCCACAGATACGCAGTATTTT
-,many,TRBJ2-3,TRBV11-2,CASSLTSFVTDTQYF,TGTGCCAGCAGCTTAACTAGCTTTGTCACAGATACGCAGTATTTT
-,few,TRBJ1-3,TRBV4-3,CASSRLTDSGNTIYF,TGCGCCAGCAGCCGATTGACAGACTCTGGAAACACCATATATTTT
-,many,TRBJ2-7,TRBV13,CASSLGGDPTGYEQYF,TGTGCCAGCAGCTTGGGGGGCGATCCGACAGGGTACGAGCAGTACTTC
-,many,TRBJ2-2,TRBV3-1,CASSQSPGELFF,TGTGCCAGCAGCCAATCCCCCGGGGAGCTGTTTTTT
TRBD1,-,TRBJ1-5,TRBV11-2,CASSLDRRTQRF,TGTGCCAGCAGCCTGGACAGGAGGACCCAGCGTTTT
-,-,TRBJ2-1,TRBV29-1,CSVDKGVWAQFF,TGCAGCGTTGATAAGGGTGTATGGGCACAGTTCTTC
TRBD2,many,TRBJ2-7,TRBV20-1,CSARGPGGLPEQYF,TGCAGTGCTAGAGGACCGGGAGGGCTACCCGAGCAGTACTTC
-,many,TRBJ1-3,TRBV24-1,CATSDLGGPGNTIYF,TGTGCCACCAGTGATTTGGGAGGACCTGGAAACACCATATATTTT
TRBD2,many,TRBJ2-1,TRBV19,CASSPAGLAGGTYNEQFF,TGTGCCAGTAGTCCCGCGGGACTAGCGGGAGGGACCTACAATGAGCAGTTCTTC
TRBD2,-,TRBJ2-2,TRBV29-1,CSVDARDRGLAGAPGELFF,TGCAGCGTTGATGCCCGGGACAGGGGACTAGCGGGAGCCCCCGGGGAGCTGTTTTTT